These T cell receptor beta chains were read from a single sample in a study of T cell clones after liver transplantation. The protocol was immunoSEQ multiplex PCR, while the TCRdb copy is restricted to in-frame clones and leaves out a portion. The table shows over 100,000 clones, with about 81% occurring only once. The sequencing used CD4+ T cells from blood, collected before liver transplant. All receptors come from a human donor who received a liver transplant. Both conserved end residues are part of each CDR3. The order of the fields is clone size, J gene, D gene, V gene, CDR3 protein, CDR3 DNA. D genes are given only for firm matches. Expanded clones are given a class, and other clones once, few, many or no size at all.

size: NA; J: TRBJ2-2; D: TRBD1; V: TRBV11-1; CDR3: CASSPDFTGGRTGELFF; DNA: TGTGCCAGCAGCCCAGATTTTACAGGGGGGCGTACCGGGGAGCTGTTTTTT
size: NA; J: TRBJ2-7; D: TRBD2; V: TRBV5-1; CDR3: CASSLGQARTSGTYEQYF; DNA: TGCGCCAGCAGCTTGGGACAGGCTAGGACTAGCGGGACCTACGAGCAGTACTTC
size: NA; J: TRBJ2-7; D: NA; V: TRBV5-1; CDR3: CASSLEGGFTSYEQYF; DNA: TGCGCCAGCAGCTTGGAGGGCGGATTCACCTCCTACGAGCAGTACTTC
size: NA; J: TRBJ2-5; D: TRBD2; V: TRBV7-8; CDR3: CASTTPGGETQYF; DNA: TGTGCCAGCACCACCCCGGGGGGGGAGACCCAGTACTTC
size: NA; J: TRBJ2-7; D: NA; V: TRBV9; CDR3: CASSVVGSSYEQYF; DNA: TGTGCCAGCAGCGTAGTCGGCAGCTCCTACGAGCAGTACTTC
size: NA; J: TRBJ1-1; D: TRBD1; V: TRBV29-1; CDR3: CSVVGGQGVRTEAFF; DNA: TGCAGCGTTGTCGGGGGACAGGGAGTGAGGACTGAAGCTTTCTTT
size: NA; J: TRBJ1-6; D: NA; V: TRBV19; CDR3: CASSSGERYSPLHF; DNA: TGTGCCAGTAGTTCGGGGGAAAGGTATTCACCCCTCCACTTT
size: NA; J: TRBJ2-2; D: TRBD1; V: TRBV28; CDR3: CASSPGDRVAGELFF; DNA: TGTGCCAGCAGTCCGGGGGACAGGGTGGCCGGGGAGCTGTTTTTT
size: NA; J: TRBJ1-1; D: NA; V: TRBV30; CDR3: CAWRSRGDTEAFF; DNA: TGTGCCTGGAGGTCCCGCGGGGACACTGAAGCTTTCTTT
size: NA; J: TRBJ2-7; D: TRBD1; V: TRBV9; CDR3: CASSVTGTAPYEQYF; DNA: TGTGCCAGCAGCGTAACCGGGACAGCCCCCTACGAGCAGTACTTC
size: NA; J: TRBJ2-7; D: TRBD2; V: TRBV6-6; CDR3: CASSAGTRALYEQYF; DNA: TGTGCCAGCAGTGCCGGGACTAGGGCCCTCTACGAGCAGTACTTC
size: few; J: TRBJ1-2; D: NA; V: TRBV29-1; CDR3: CSSWGGESGYTF; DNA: TGCAGCTCCTGGGGGGGAGAATCTGGCTACACCTTC
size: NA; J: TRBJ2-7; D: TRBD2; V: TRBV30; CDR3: CAWTAGGNNEQYF; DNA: TGTGCCTGGACCGCGGGAGGGAACAACGAGCAGTACTTC
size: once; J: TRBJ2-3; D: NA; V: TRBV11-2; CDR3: CASSFRTQGTDTQYF; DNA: TGTGCCAGCAGCTTTAGAACCCAAGGGACAGATACGCAGTATTTT
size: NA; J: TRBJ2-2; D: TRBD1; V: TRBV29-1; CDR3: CSARTGKNTGELFF; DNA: TGCAGCGCTCGGACAGGGAAAAACACCGGGGAGCTGTTTTTT
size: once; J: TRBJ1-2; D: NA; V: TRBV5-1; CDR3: CASSLAGGENYGYTF; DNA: TGCGCCAGCAGCTTGGCGGGAGGAGAGAACTATGGCTACACCTTC
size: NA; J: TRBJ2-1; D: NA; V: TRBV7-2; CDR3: CASSLVGGNNEQFF; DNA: TGTGCCAGCAGCTTGGTAGGGGGGAACAATGAGCAGTTCTTC
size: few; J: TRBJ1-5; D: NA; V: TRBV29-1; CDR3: CSVSSSIGNQPQHF; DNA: TGCAGCGTTTCTTCGTCTATCGGCAATCAGCCCCAGCATTTT
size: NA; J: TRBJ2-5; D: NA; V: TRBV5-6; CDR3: CASSFSGSAETQYF; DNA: TGTGCCAGCAGCTTTAGCGGATCCGCAGAGACCCAGTACTTC
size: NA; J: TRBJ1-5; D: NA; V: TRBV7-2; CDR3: CASSLRVSQPQHF; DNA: TGTGCCAGCAGCTTGCGAGTGAGTCAGCCCCAGCATTTT
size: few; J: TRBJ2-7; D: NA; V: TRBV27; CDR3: CASSPTTEGREQYF; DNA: TGTGCCAGCAGTCCAACGACAGAGGGACGCGAACAATACTTC
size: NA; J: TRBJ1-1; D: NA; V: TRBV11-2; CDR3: CASSNQQGYSTEAFF; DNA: TGTGCCAGCAGCAACCAGCAGGGCTATAGTACTGAAGCTTTCTTT
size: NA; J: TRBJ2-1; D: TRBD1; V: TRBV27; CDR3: CASSFLRTGTGGLNEQFF; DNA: TGTGCCAGCAGTTTCCTTAGAACCGGGACAGGGGGTTTGAATGAGCAGTTCTTC
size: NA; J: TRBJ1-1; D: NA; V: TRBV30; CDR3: CAWSVANTEAFF; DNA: TGTGCCTGGAGTGTGGCTAACACTGAAGCTTTCTTT
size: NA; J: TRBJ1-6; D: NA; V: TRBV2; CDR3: CASSGLSNNSPLHF; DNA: TGTGCCAGCAGTGGATTGTCCAATAATTCACCCCTCCACTTT
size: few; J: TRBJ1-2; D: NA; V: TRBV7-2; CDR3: CASSRDRGVDYGYTF; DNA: TGTGCCAGCAGCCGCGACCGAGGGGTGGACTATGGCTACACCTTC
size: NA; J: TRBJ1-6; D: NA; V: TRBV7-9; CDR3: CASSSTHGTGISPLHF; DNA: TGTGCCAGCAGCTCAACCCACGGGACGGGGATTTCACCCCTCCACTTT
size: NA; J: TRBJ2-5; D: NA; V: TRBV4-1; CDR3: CASSQQEPQETQYF; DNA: TGCGCCAGCAGCCAACAGGAGCCCCAAGAGACCCAGTACTTC
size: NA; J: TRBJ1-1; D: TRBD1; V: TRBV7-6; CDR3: CASSPQGAFEAFF; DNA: TGTGCCAGCAGCCCACAGGGGGCCTTTGAAGCTTTCTTT
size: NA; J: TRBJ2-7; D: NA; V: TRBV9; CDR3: CASSQGAPYEQYF; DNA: TGTGCCAGCAGCCAGGGTGCCCCCTACGAGCAGTACTTC
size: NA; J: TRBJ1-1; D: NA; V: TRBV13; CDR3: CASSLGGGTLKREAFF; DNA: TGTGCCAGCAGCTTGGGGGGTGGGACTCTCAAGAGGGAAGCTTTCTTT
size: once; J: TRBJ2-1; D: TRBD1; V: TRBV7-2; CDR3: CASRSGTVVTEQFF; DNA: TGTGCCAGCAGATCCGGGACAGTTGTTACTGAGCAGTTCTTC
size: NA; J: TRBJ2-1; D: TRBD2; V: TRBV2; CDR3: CASSPGLASHEQFF; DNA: TGTGCCAGCAGTCCGGGACTAGCGTCCCATGAGCAGTTCTTC